The rows below give T cell receptor beta chains drawn from one sample of a study of blood T cell repertoires in COVID-19. The assay was immunoSEQ multiplex PCR, and TCRdb's table has in-frame clones only and misses some. This sample has about 14,000 clones; about 83% occur once, and the top ten carry roughly 17%. Sequencing was performed on peripheral blood. Every receptor here comes from a human donor with active COVID-19. The donor label of this sample is uncertain. CDR3s include the opening cysteine and the closing phenylalanine or tryptophan. The D gene is left open where the match is weak. Not every row has a clone size; where given, it reads once, few, many or a size class.

V,J,size,length,D,CDR3,DNA
TRBV4-1,TRBJ2-2,.,14,.,CASSQGSRAGELFF,TGCGCCAGCAGCCAAGGGTCTCGGGCCGGGGAGCTGTTTTTT
TRBV6-5,TRBJ2-1,.,12,.,CASAEALYEQFF,TGTGCCAGCGCGGAGGCTCTCTATGAGCAGTTCTTC
TRBV7-7,TRBJ2-5,once,14,.,CASSLGQGQETQYF,TGTGCTAGCAGCTTAGGGCAGGGCCAAGAGACCCAGTACTTC
TRBV11-3,TRBJ2-2,.,15,TRBD2,CAVKLAGGGTGELFF,TGTGCCGTTAAACTAGCGGGAGGAGGGACCGGGGAGCTGTTTTTT
TRBV5-1,TRBJ1-2,.,14,.,CASSLSSGAYGYTF,TGCGCCAGCAGCTTGTCTAGCGGCGCCTATGGCTACACCTTC
TRBV6-1,TRBJ2-3,few,15,TRBD2,CASSDGAGAADTQYF,TGTGCCAGCAGTGACGGAGCGGGAGCGGCAGATACGCAGTATTTT
TRBV19,TRBJ2-1,few,13,.,CASSYRGYNEQFF,TGTGCCAGTAGCTACCGGGGTTACAATGAGCAGTTCTTC
TRBV2,TRBJ1-2,few,17,.,CASSRSGGGFGSDGYTF,TGTGCCAGCAGTCGAAGTGGGGGGGGATTTGGTAGTGATGGCTACACCTTC
TRBV2,TRBJ2-7,.,15,TRBD2,CASSELGGRLGEQYF,TGTGCCAGCAGTGAATTAGGCGGGAGGTTGGGTGAGCAGTACTTC
TRBV7-3,TRBJ2-7,.,15,TRBD2,CASSSFSGLGYEQYF,TGTGCCAGCAGCTCCTTTAGCGGGCTAGGCTACGAGCAGTACTTC
TRBV5-1,TRBJ2-7,.,15,TRBD2,CASSPGTSGTYEQYF,TGCGCCAGCAGCCCAGGGACTAGCGGGACTTACGAGCAGTACTTC
TRBV5-1,TRBJ1-1,.,15,TRBD1,CASSFGDRGLTEAFF,TGCGCCAGCAGCTTTGGGGACAGGGGGCTCACTGAAGCTTTCTTT
TRBV7-9,TRBJ2-3,.,16,.,CASSLVTWRATDTQYF,TGTGCCAGCAGCTTAGTTACCTGGAGGGCAACAGATACGCAGTATTTT
TRBV5-4,TRBJ2-1,.,15,TRBD1,CASSPPGQGRNEQFF,TGTGCCAGCAGCCCGCCGGGACAGGGTAGGAATGAGCAGTTCTTC
TRBV5-1,TRBJ1-1,.,11,.,CASSSGRGAFF,TGCGCCAGCAGCTCTGGCCGGGGAGCTTTCTTT
TRBV28,TRBJ1-6,.,14,TRBD1,CASRLEGANSPLHF,TGTGCCAGCAGATTAGAGGGGGCGAATTCACCCCTCCACTTT
TRBV28,TRBJ2-7,.,12,.,CASSLSPYEQYF,TGTGCCAGCAGTTTAAGCCCCTACGAGCAGTACTTC
TRBV2,TRBJ1-2,.,11,.,CASSPGVGYTF,TGTGCCAGCAGTCCAGGGGTTGGCTACACCTTC
TRBV27,TRBJ2-7,few,16,.,CASSFSRAVSSYEQYF,TGTGCCAGCAGTTTTTCTCGAGCGGTTAGCTCCTACGAGCAGTACTTC
TRBV19,TRBJ2-7,.,13,.,CASSIGLSYEQYF,TGTGCCAGTAGTATCGGACTGAGTTACGAGCAGTACTTC
TRBV28,TRBJ2-1,few,17,TRBD2,CASSFERDKDVSNEQFF,TGTGCCAGCAGTTTTGAGCGGGATAAAGATGTATCCAATGAGCAGTTCTTC
TRBV7-2,TRBJ2-7,.,14,.,CASTLGGNSYEQYF,TGTGCCAGCACACTGGGCGGGAACTCCTACGAGCAGTACTTC
TRBV12-3/TRBV12-4,TRBJ2-5,few,13,TRBD2,CASSFSGKETQYF,TGTGCCAGCAGTTTTAGCGGGAAGGAGACCCAGTACTTC
TRBV27,TRBJ1-4,.,14,.,CASSHQGTNEKLFF,TGTGCCAGCAGCCACCAGGGAACTAATGAAAAACTGTTTTTT
TRBV5-4,TRBJ2-2,.,17,TRBD2,CASSFGGRSSGAGELFF,TGTGCCAGCAGCTTCGGGGGAAGGTCTAGCGGGGCCGGGGAGCTGTTTTTT
TRBV4-2,TRBJ2-1,.,18,TRBD2,CASSQVSVSGRSNNEQFF,TGTGCCAGCAGCCAAGTTTCGGTTAGCGGGAGGAGCAACAATGAGCAGTTCTTC
TRBV5-6,TRBJ2-7,.,14,.,CASSLDRISYEQYF,TGTGCCAGCAGCCTAGACAGGATTTCCTACGAGCAGTACTTC
TRBV13,TRBJ2-3,.,17,TRBD2,CASSLGLAGGSTDTQYF,TGTGCCAGCAGCTTAGGGCTTGCGGGGGGGAGCACAGATACGCAGTATTTT
TRBV15,TRBJ2-7,.,13,.,CATSRDPGYEQYF,TGTGCCACCAGCAGAGATCCGGGTTACGAGCAGTACTTC
TRBV23-1,TRBJ2-6,.,18,TRBD1,CASSKPTGVGSGANVLTF,TGCGCCAGCAGCAAACCCACAGGGGTCGGCTCTGGGGCCAACGTCCTGACTTTC
TRBV7-9,TRBJ1-2,.,14,TRBD1,CASSLNRGDYGYTF,TGTGCCAGCAGCTTGAACAGGGGAGACTATGGCTACACCTTC
TRBV2,TRBJ2-1,few,17,TRBD2,CASTLRTSGNSYNEQFF,TGTGCCAGCACCCTTCGGACTAGCGGGAACTCCTACAATGAGCAGTTCTTC
TRBV6-5,TRBJ1-1,.,13,TRBD1,CATRQGSYTEAFF,TGTGCCACCAGACAGGGGAGTTACACTGAAGCTTTCTTT
TRBV5-4,TRBJ2-7,.,14,.,CASSAAGSSYEQYF,TGTGCCAGCAGCGCGGCGGGGAGCTCCTACGAGCAGTACTTC
TRBV7-9,TRBJ2-5,.,13,.,CASSLDGSETQYF,TGTGCCAGCAGCTTAGACGGGTCGGAGACCCAGTACTTC
TRBV10-3,TRBJ1-2,once,13,.,CAITPSENYGYTF,TGTGCCATCACCCCCAGCGAGAACTATGGCTACACCTTC
TRBV20-1,TRBJ2-1,.,15,TRBD2,CSASDPTSGSDEQFF,TGCAGTGCTAGTGACCCGACTAGCGGGAGCGATGAGCAGTTCTTC
TRBV6-5,TRBJ1-6,.,15,TRBD1,CASSPGTGGSGALHF,TGTGCCAGCAGTCCCGGGACAGGGGGCTCAGGGGCCCTCCACTTT
TRBV11-2,TRBJ1-2,.,13,TRBD1,CASSLAGGRGYTF,TGTGCCAGCAGCTTAGCAGGGGGGAGGGGCTACACCTTC
TRBV24-1,TRBJ2-7,.,20,.,CATSDTPGLPKGELIYEQYF,TGTGCCACCAGTGATACCCCGGGACTCCCAAAAGGCGAACTGATCTACGAGCAGTACTTC